This is a list of T cell receptor beta chains from one sample in a study of vaccination effects on CD4 cells after COVID-19. The antigens these receptors bind are not known. TCRdb keeps only in-frame clones here, not all; method: immunoSEQ multiplex PCR. The profile shows about 19,000 clones, 70% of them singletons. The input for sequencing was CD4+ T cells from PBMCs cultured with HCoV-229E spike peptides, taken before COVID-19 vaccination. The receptors shown here come from a human donor who received a COVID-19 vaccine. CDR3s include the opening cysteine and the closing phenylalanine or tryptophan. Fields, in order: J gene, V gene, CDR3 length, D gene, clone size, CDR3 protein, CDR3 DNA. D genes are given only for firm matches. Expanded clones are given a class, and other clones once, few, many or no size at all.

j_gene: TRBJ2-5
v_gene: TRBV2
len: 11
d_gene: NA
abundance: medium-sized
CDR3aa: CASSSQETQYF
CDR3nt: TGTGCCAGCAGCAGCCAAGAGACCCAGTACTTC

j_gene: TRBJ1-5
v_gene: TRBV10-3
len: 15
d_gene: TRBD1
abundance: NA
CDR3aa: CAISEFQQGDQPQHF
CDR3nt: TGTGCCATCAGTGAGTTTCAACAGGGGGATCAGCCCCAGCATTTT

j_gene: TRBJ1-2
v_gene: TRBV29-1
len: 14
d_gene: NA
abundance: NA
CDR3aa: CSVPAPTNYGGYTF
CDR3nt: TGCAGCGTCCCCGCGCCTACAAATTATGGTGGCTACACCTTC

j_gene: TRBJ2-5
v_gene: TRBV5-1
len: 13
d_gene: NA
abundance: once
CDR3aa: CASRSQPEETQYF
CDR3nt: TGCGCCAGCCGGAGCCAACCTGAAGAGACCCAGTACTTC

j_gene: TRBJ1-4
v_gene: TRBV19
len: 18
d_gene: NA
abundance: NA
CDR3aa: CASSRSPGHPSTNEKLFF
CDR3nt: TGTGCCAGTAGTAGGTCACCGGGACACCCCTCAACTAATGAAAAACTGTTTTTT

j_gene: TRBJ1-2
v_gene: TRBV7-8
len: 14
d_gene: NA
abundance: few
CDR3aa: CASSLGSGNYGYTF
CDR3nt: TGTGCCAGCAGCTTGGGATCAGGGAACTATGGCTACACCTTC

j_gene: TRBJ2-3
v_gene: TRBV9
len: 15
d_gene: TRBD2
abundance: NA
CDR3aa: CASSGVAGAGGTQYF
CDR3nt: TGTGCCAGCAGCGGAGTAGCGGGCGCTGGGGGGACGCAGTATTTT

j_gene: TRBJ2-1
v_gene: TRBV4-1
len: 16
d_gene: TRBD2
abundance: NA
CDR3aa: CASSQGRGLPSFEQFF
CDR3nt: TGCGCCAGCAGCCAAGGGAGGGGACTACCATCATTCGAGCAGTTCTTC

j_gene: TRBJ1-2
v_gene: TRBV12-3/TRBV12-4
len: 11
d_gene: NA
abundance: few
CDR3aa: CASSFWGGYTF
CDR3nt: TGTGCCAGCAGTTTTTGGGGCGGCTACACCTTC

j_gene: TRBJ1-1
v_gene: TRBV21-1
len: 14
d_gene: NA
abundance: NA
CDR3aa: CASRPPAGNTEAFF
CDR3nt: TGTGCCAGCAGACCACCGGCCGGGAACACTGAAGCTTTCTTT

j_gene: TRBJ1-5
v_gene: TRBV2
len: 14
d_gene: NA
abundance: NA
CDR3aa: CASQEGVSNQPQHF
CDR3nt: TGTGCCAGCCAAGAGGGCGTTAGCAATCAGCCCCAGCATTTT